These 25 T cell receptor beta chains originate from one sample sequenced in a study of CD8 T cells in ankylosing spondylitis. Whole-study findings and limits: For ankylosing spondylitis blood, a TCR beta motif of under ten highly homologous variants appeared characteristic.

TCRdb re-analysed the 5' RACE reads in MiXCR, keeping a single row per CDR3 protein. The sample consists of more than 650,000 distinct CDR3 sequences, approximately 12% of them appearing once. These receptors have no identified antigens. Sequences were obtained from blood, either unsorted or a sorted T cell fraction (not recorded which). The receptors were gathered from a male donor with ankylosing spondylitis.

Written as DNA, the CDR3 is TGCGCCAGCAGCTCGGCCCCTCAGGGTGCAACTAATGAAAAACTGTTTTTT. This gives the protein CASSSAPQGATNEKLFF. The chain is built from TRBV5-1 and TRBJ1-4, with a possible D match to TRBD1 (5 bases). Germline V gene data show CDR1 as SGHRS and CDR2 as YFSETQ. Trimming stripped 3 bases from V and 0 bases from J, with 15 bases between. The CDR3 contains 17 residues.

The chain is built from TRBV28 and TRBJ1-5, with TRBD1 matching over 7 bases. This CDR3 region has 12 residues. Germline V gene lookup returns CDR1 MDHEN and CDR2 SYDVKM. V trimming: 5 bases; J trimming: 14 bases; junction bases outside the gene matches: 9. The CDR3 region has the DNA TGTGCCAGCAGTCCTCCCAGGGGGATCAAGCATTTT. It codes for CASSPPRGIKHF.

This clonotype was seen at least ten times. V gene TRBV27 combines with J gene TRBJ2-1; D possibly corresponds to TRBD2 (5 bases). CDR3 length equals 14 residues. The V and J ends lost 8 bases and 1 base respectively, with 12 bases between them. Germline CDR1 reads MNHEY; CDR2 reads SMNVEV (reference sequence). The CDR3 spells CASRRIASYNEQFF. CDR3 bases: TGTGCCAGCCGGAGGATCGCATCCTACAATGAGCAGTTCTTC.

This chain uses TRBV9 with TRBJ1-5; D is unclear. Trimming took off 2 bases at V and 3 bases at J, with 12 bases between the two ends. The CDR3 consists of 15 residues. The germline V gene encodes CDR1 SGDLS and CDR2 YYNGEE. CDR3 DNA: TGTGCCAGCAGCGTCTCTGGCAGAACCAATCAGCCCCAGCATTTT. This sequence encodes CASSVSGRTNQPQHF.

Ten or more counts support this clonotype. CDR3 protein: CSAGANRETQPQHF. The DNA of the CDR3 is TGCAGTGCTGGGGCTAACAGGGAAACTCAGCCCCAGCATTTT. J is TRBJ1-5 and V is TRBV20-1; maybe TRBD1 (6 bases). With 5 bases removed from V and 6 bases from J, the gap between germline ends came to 17 bases. Germline-derived CDR1 and CDR2 are DFQATT and SNEGSKA (reference sequence). This CDR3 region has 14 residues.

V is TRBV5-1 and J is TRBJ2-7; 11 positions agree with TRBD1. The CDR3 length is 16 residues. CDR1 is SGHRS and CDR2 is YFSETQ in the germline V gene. V was clipped by 0 bases and J by 0 bases; unmatched bases: 2. CDR3 in DNA: TGCGCCAGCAGCTTGGGGACAGGGGGCTCCTCCTACGAGCAGTACTTC. Translated: CASSLGTGGSSYEQYF.

The rearrangement uses TRBV3-1 and TRBJ1-1; weak D call: TRBD1 (6 bases). The CDR3 length is 14 residues. The germline V and J ends were trimmed by 8 bases and 3 bases, with 16 bases remaining between them. Germline values: CDR1 LGHDT, CDR2 YNNKEL (reference sequence). As DNA, the CDR3 is TGTGCCAGCGGGGGGACACTACTTGACACTGAAGCTTTCTTT. Residues: CASGGTLLDTEAFF.

The V gene is TRBV5-1, the J gene TRBJ2-4, with 9 bases that match TRBD1. The CDR3 extends over 15 amino acids. V lost 1 base and J lost 6; bases outside the gene matches: 5. Germline-derived CDR1 and CDR2 are SGHRS and YFSETQ. The CDR3 sequence is CASSLRGQGLNIQYF. The CDR3 region has the DNA TGCGCCAGCAGCTTGAGGGGACAGGGCCTAAACATTCAGTACTTC.

V usage is TRBV28 and J usage is TRBJ1-1, with D perhaps TRBD1 (5 bases). CDR1 is MDHEN, CDR2 SYDVKM, per germline. The CDR3 has 13 residues. V was clipped by 6 bases and J by 8 bases, with 16 bases between them. CDR3: CASSQWDGNEAFF. DNA of the CDR3: TGTGCCAGCAGCCAATGGGACGGAAACGAAGCTTTCTTT.

The genes are TRBV7-9 and TRBJ2-3; no firm D call. V lost 4 bases, J lost 9 bases, and 11 bases lay in between. The CDR3 is 12 residues long. CDR1 and CDR2 from the germline V gene are SEHNR and FQNEAQ (reference sequence). CDR3 loop: CASSYSLWTQYF. The DNA for the CDR3 is TGTGCCAGCAGCTACTCGTTGTGGACGCAGTATTTT.

This clonotype was counted many times. This chain uses TRBV20-1 with TRBJ2-7; D perhaps matches TRBD2 (6 bases). The CDR3 spans 14 residues. Trimming removed 7 bases from V and 2 bases from J, with 18 bases in between. Germline lookup yields CDR1 DFQATT and CDR2 SNEGSKA (reference sequence). The CDR3 DNA follows: TGCAGTGGGAGGGCCAGGTCGATTCCCTACGAGCAGTACTTC. The encoded protein is CSGRARSIPYEQYF.

Only a few counts were recorded for this clonotype. This chain connects TRBV24-1 to TRBJ2-5; unclear D gene. This CDR3 comprises 16 residues. Trimming left V 1 base short and J 4 bases short, with 15 bases between. Germline V CDR1 and CDR2: KGHDR, SFDVKD. The CDR3 nucleotides read TGTGCCACCAGTGATTTACACCGGTCGGGCCGAGAGACCCAGTACTTC. Translation gives CATSDLHRSGRETQYF.

This clonotype was recorded a few times. This sequence joins TRBV20-1 and TRBJ2-3; possible D gene TRBD1, 5 bases. CDR1 is DFQATT, CDR2 SNEGSKA, per germline (reference sequence). V dropped 0 bases and J dropped 6 bases, with 16 bases sitting between them. The CDR3 consists of 15 residues. CDR3 amino acids: CSARDGAYRADTQYF. Here the CDR3 DNA reads TGCAGTGCTAGAGATGGGGCGTATCGGGCCGATACGCAGTATTTT.

The V and J genes are TRBV12-5 and TRBJ2-5, with D unresolved. Germline lookup yields CDR1 LGHNT and CDR2 FRNRAP. V was clipped by 3 bases and J by 2 bases, with 7 bases between them. The length of the CDR3 is 13 residues. CDR3: CASGFVWQETQYF. The CDR3, as DNA: TGTGCTAGTGGTTTTGTGTGGCAAGAGACCCAGTACTTC.

In DNA form, the CDR3 reads TGTGCCAGCAGCCGAAGCTACGGGACTAGCGGGGGGCATCGTCTGGCAGATACGCAGTATTTT. This sequence encodes CASSRSYGTSGGHRLADTQYF. This chain connects TRBV11-2 to TRBJ2-3; 15 nucleotides line up with TRBD2. Trimming took 5 bases from V and 4 from J; bases not matched to a gene: 19. CDR1 is SGHAT and CDR2 is FQNNGV in the germline V gene. The CDR3 runs to 21 residues.

This clonotype was seen a few times. J is TRBJ1-4 and V is TRBV7-2, with no clear D. The germline V gene encodes CDR1 SGHTA and CDR2 FQGNSA. The CDR3 is 15 amino acids. V dropped 5 bases and J dropped 7 bases, with 17 bases sitting between them. The DNA of the CDR3 is TGTGCCAGCAGCCCCTCAACACTTGAGTCTGAAAAACTGTTTTTT. It encodes CASSPSTLESEKLFF.

This clonotype was seen only a few times. The CDR3 region has the DNA TGCAGCGTTGCGCAGGATTGGAACACCGGGGAGCTGTTTTTT. Its protein product is CSVAQDWNTGELFF. The chain recombines TRBV29-1 with TRBJ2-2; D uncertain. The CDR3 runs 14 residues. Germline V CDR1 and CDR2: SQVTM, ANQGSEA. The V gene lost 4 bases and the J gene lost 1 base, with 10 bases spanning the gap.

In its sample, this clonotype was seen many times. The chain has TRBV7-2 and TRBJ1-5; no firm D call. The CDR3 has 13 amino acids. Trimming cost V 6 bases and J 0 bases, with 6 bases left between them. The germline V gene has CDR1 SGHTA and CDR2 FQGNSA. For the CDR3, the DNA is TGTGCCAGCAGTCGGTATAGCAATCAGCCCCAGCATTTT. Residues: CASSRYSNQPQHF.

This clonotype was observed a few times. This chain links TRBV7-9 with TRBJ2-5, with D unresolved. Germline CDR1 is SEHNR and CDR2 is FQNEAQ (reference sequence). V was pared by 5 bases and J by 0 bases, with 16 bases between. The CDR3 has 16 residues. The CDR3 DNA reads as TGTGCCAGCAGCCACCGCGGAGCTTTGTACCAAGAGACCCAGTACTTC. This codes for CASSHRGALYQETQYF.

This clonotype has a count of ten or more. The rearrangement uses TRBV20-1 and TRBJ1-5; 7 bases line up with TRBD1. CDR1 is DFQATT, CDR2 SNEGSKA, per germline (reference sequence). CDR3 length equals 14 residues. J was trimmed by 7 bases and V by 0 bases; bases with no gene match: 6. The CDR3 here is CSARDDRVSQPQHF. In DNA, the CDR3 is TGCAGTGCTAGAGACGACAGGGTTAGCCAGCCCCAGCATTTT.

This chain links TRBV20-1 with TRBJ2-5; 9 bases fit TRBD2. CDR1 and CDR2 from the germline V gene are DFQATT and SNEGSKA (reference sequence). Germline trimming cut 6 bases from V and 5 bases from J; bases unmatched to any gene: 13. The CDR3 is 15 residues long. The CDR3 DNA reads TGCAGTGCGCTTTCTACGGGACTAGCTTTTGAGACCCAGTACTTC. The encoded protein is CSALSTGLAFETQYF.

In its sample, this clonotype was seen a few times. The chain carries TRBV4-3 and TRBJ1-3; D gene ambiguous. This CDR3 has 15 residues. V was cut by 3 bases and J by 0 bases, with 9 bases left in between. Per germline, CDR1 LGHNA and CDR2 YSLEER. Here the CDR3 DNA reads TGCGCCAGCAGCCAGGATTACTACTCTGGAAACACCATATATTTT. It specifies CASSQDYYSGNTIYF.

The genes are TRBV18 and TRBJ1-6, with D possibly TRBD1 on 5 matching bases. With 3 bases removed from V and 5 bases from J, the gap between germline ends came to 11 bases. The germline gives CDR1 KGHSH, CDR2 LQKENI. CDR3 length: 15 residues. The CDR3: CASSPPGPDNSPLHF. CDR3 nucleotide sequence: TGTGCCAGCTCACCTCCGGGGCCTGATAATTCACCCCTCCACTTT.

The chain joins TRBV4-3 to TRBJ2-3, with a tentative D call TRBD2 (6 bases). CDR3 size: 12 residues. CDR1 LGHNA and CDR2 YSLEER come from the germline V gene. Trimming left V 5 bases short and J 9 bases short, with 12 bases between. The CDR3 nucleotides are TGCGCCAGCAGCAGGGACTCCCTAACGCAGTATTTT. This encodes CASSRDSLTQYF.

CDR3 bases: TGTGCCAGCAGCGTAGAAGGTCAGGGAGCCTACGAGCAGTACTTC. Translating gives CASSVEGQGAYEQYF. The chain couples TRBV9 to TRBJ2-7; perhaps D is TRBD1 or TRBD2 (5 bases each). Germline V gene sequence: CDR1 SGDLS, CDR2 YYNGEE. Trimming removed 0 bases at V and 2 bases at J, with 12 bases between. The CDR3 length is 15 residues.